Shown below are 12 T cell receptor beta chains from a single sample sequenced in a study of CD8 T cells in Susac syndrome. Reverse transcription of about 0.45 to 1 ug RNA was performed with random hexamers. One entry per CDR3 protein, called by TCRdb with MiXCR from the immunoSEQ multiplex PCR reads. Of 100,000 to 150,000 distinct CDR3 sequences listed, roughly 94% are singletons. The material sequenced was CD8+ T cells from PBMCs. Receptors originate from a human donor with Susac syndrome.

The chain recombines TRBV3-1 with TRBJ1-2; 8 bases are a match to TRBD1. V shed 5 bases and J 4 bases; nucleotides not matched to a gene: 6. This CDR3 region has 14 residues. From germline, CDR1 is LGHDT and CDR2 YNNKEL (reference sequence). The CDR3 loop is CASSYGQGAYGYTF. The CDR3 DNA reads TGTGCCAGCAGCTATGGACAGGGAGCCTATGGCTACACCTTC.

This chain uses TRBV19 with TRBJ2-5; D not certain. V shed 9 bases and J shed 4 bases, with 15 bases lying between them. The CDR3 runs 13 residues. Germline V gene sequence: CDR1 LNHDA, CDR2 SQIVND (reference sequence). The CDR3 coding sequence is TGTGCCAGCCTCCCTCCCGTTGGAGAGACCCAGTACTTC. This translates into CASLPPVGETQYF.

This sequence joins TRBV4-1 and TRBJ2-3, with 7 bases aligning to TRBD2. This CDR3 has 18 residues. Per germline, CDR1 MGHRA and CDR2 YSYEKL. V lost 3 bases and J lost 0; bases outside the gene matches: 12. As DNA, the CDR3 is TGCGCCAGCAGCCACTCGCGGACTACTAGCGCTAGCACAGATACGCAGTATTTT. Residues: CASSHSRTTSASTDTQYF.

The chain employs TRBV9 and TRBJ1-4; a weak D match, TRBD1 (5 bases). The CDR3 is 18 amino acids. Germline V lookup: CDR1 SGDLS, CDR2 YYNGEE. V lost 0 bases, J lost 5 bases, and 20 bases lay in between. The CDR3 DNA reads TGTGCCAGCAGCGTAGCGGGCAGGGCGGATATAGGGAATGAAAAACTGTTTTTT. It codes for CASSVAGRADIGNEKLFF.

The chain uses TRBV20-1 and TRBJ2-3; D is ambiguous. Per germline, CDR1 DFQATT and CDR2 SNEGSKA (reference sequence). Deletions cut 1 base from V and 4 bases from J, with 9 bases between. The CDR3 is 13 amino acids. Here the CDR3 DNA reads TGCAGTGCTAGAGGGGGTAGCTCAGATACGCAGTATTTT. It encodes CSARGGSSDTQYF.

The chain employs TRBV6-2 or TRBV6-3 and TRBJ2-5, with D possibly matching TRBD1 (6 bases). This CDR3 has 16 residues. Germline V gives CDR1 MNHEY, CDR2 SVGEGT. The V gene lost 5 bases and the J gene lost 2 bases, with 18 bases spanning the gap. The CDR3 spells CASSPRSGGDQETQYF. The CDR3 DNA reads TGTGCCAGCAGTCCCCGGAGTGGGGGCGATCAAGAGACCCAGTACTTC.

The CDR3 region is CASSQPYTNEQYF. The CDR3 DNA sequence: TGCGCCAGCAGCCAACCCTATACCAACGAGCAGTACTTC. The chain couples TRBV5-1 to TRBJ2-7; D is unclear. V was cut by 4 bases and J by 5 bases, with 13 bases left in between. Germline values: CDR1 SGHRS, CDR2 YFSETQ. The CDR3 totals 13 residues. Based on the CDR3 plus reference TRBV5-1 and TRBJ2-7, the full variable domain is KAGVTQTPRYLIKTRGQQVTLSCSPISGHRSVSWYQQTPGQGLQFLFEYFSETQRNKGNFPGRFSGRQFSNSRSEMNVSTLELGDSALYLCASSQPYTNEQYFGPGTRLTVT.

This clonotype was recorded once. The rearrangement uses TRBV18 and TRBJ2-3, with 9 positions matching TRBD1. Germline CDR1 is KGHSH and CDR2 is LQKENI. The CDR3 is 16 residues long. Trimming took 6 bases from V and 4 from J; bases not matched to a gene: 11. The CDR3: CASSHLGDRDPDTQYF. DNA of the CDR3: TGTGCCAGCTCCCACCTGGGGGACAGGGACCCAGATACGCAGTATTTT.

The chain carries TRBV6-1 and TRBJ2-3; weak D call: TRBD2 (5 bases). With 2 bases removed from V and 4 bases from J, the gap between germline ends came to 7 bases. Germline V gene lookup returns CDR1 MNHNS and CDR2 SASEGT. The CDR3 is 13 residues long. CDR3 DNA: TGTGCCAGCAGTGAACTGGAGGCAGATACGCAGTATTTT. The encoded protein is CASSELEADTQYF.

This rearrangement joins TRBV24-1 to TRBJ2-3, with TRBD2 identical over 8 bases. Per germline, CDR1 KGHDR and CDR2 SFDVKD. The CDR3 is 16 amino acids. The V gene end was trimmed by 9 bases and the J gene end by 8 bases; junction bases not matched to a gene: 18. Written as DNA, the CDR3 is TGTGCCACCTCCACACCCCAAGCGGGGGAGTTAAGTACGCAGTATTTT. Its protein is CATSTPQAGELSTQYF.

The chain couples TRBV20-1 to TRBJ2-7; TRBD1 is a possible D gene (5 bases). V gave up 6 bases and J gave up 3 bases, with 18 bases separating them. The CDR3 sequence is 14 residues long. Germline CDR1 and CDR2: DFQATT and SNEGSKA (reference sequence). Here the CDR3 reads CSARLTGGSYEQYF. CDR3 coding DNA: TGCAGTGCACGTCTTACAGGCGGCAGCTACGAGCAGTACTTC.

This chain joins TRBV27 and TRBJ2-2, with D tentatively TRBD2 (5 bases). From germline, CDR1 is MNHEY and CDR2 SMNVEV (reference sequence). Trimming left V 5 bases short and J 3 bases short, with 10 bases between. This CDR3 contains 14 residues. This chain's CDR3 is CASSIYGDTGELFF. CDR3 DNA sequence: TGTGCCAGCAGTATCTACGGGGACACCGGGGAGCTGTTTTTT.